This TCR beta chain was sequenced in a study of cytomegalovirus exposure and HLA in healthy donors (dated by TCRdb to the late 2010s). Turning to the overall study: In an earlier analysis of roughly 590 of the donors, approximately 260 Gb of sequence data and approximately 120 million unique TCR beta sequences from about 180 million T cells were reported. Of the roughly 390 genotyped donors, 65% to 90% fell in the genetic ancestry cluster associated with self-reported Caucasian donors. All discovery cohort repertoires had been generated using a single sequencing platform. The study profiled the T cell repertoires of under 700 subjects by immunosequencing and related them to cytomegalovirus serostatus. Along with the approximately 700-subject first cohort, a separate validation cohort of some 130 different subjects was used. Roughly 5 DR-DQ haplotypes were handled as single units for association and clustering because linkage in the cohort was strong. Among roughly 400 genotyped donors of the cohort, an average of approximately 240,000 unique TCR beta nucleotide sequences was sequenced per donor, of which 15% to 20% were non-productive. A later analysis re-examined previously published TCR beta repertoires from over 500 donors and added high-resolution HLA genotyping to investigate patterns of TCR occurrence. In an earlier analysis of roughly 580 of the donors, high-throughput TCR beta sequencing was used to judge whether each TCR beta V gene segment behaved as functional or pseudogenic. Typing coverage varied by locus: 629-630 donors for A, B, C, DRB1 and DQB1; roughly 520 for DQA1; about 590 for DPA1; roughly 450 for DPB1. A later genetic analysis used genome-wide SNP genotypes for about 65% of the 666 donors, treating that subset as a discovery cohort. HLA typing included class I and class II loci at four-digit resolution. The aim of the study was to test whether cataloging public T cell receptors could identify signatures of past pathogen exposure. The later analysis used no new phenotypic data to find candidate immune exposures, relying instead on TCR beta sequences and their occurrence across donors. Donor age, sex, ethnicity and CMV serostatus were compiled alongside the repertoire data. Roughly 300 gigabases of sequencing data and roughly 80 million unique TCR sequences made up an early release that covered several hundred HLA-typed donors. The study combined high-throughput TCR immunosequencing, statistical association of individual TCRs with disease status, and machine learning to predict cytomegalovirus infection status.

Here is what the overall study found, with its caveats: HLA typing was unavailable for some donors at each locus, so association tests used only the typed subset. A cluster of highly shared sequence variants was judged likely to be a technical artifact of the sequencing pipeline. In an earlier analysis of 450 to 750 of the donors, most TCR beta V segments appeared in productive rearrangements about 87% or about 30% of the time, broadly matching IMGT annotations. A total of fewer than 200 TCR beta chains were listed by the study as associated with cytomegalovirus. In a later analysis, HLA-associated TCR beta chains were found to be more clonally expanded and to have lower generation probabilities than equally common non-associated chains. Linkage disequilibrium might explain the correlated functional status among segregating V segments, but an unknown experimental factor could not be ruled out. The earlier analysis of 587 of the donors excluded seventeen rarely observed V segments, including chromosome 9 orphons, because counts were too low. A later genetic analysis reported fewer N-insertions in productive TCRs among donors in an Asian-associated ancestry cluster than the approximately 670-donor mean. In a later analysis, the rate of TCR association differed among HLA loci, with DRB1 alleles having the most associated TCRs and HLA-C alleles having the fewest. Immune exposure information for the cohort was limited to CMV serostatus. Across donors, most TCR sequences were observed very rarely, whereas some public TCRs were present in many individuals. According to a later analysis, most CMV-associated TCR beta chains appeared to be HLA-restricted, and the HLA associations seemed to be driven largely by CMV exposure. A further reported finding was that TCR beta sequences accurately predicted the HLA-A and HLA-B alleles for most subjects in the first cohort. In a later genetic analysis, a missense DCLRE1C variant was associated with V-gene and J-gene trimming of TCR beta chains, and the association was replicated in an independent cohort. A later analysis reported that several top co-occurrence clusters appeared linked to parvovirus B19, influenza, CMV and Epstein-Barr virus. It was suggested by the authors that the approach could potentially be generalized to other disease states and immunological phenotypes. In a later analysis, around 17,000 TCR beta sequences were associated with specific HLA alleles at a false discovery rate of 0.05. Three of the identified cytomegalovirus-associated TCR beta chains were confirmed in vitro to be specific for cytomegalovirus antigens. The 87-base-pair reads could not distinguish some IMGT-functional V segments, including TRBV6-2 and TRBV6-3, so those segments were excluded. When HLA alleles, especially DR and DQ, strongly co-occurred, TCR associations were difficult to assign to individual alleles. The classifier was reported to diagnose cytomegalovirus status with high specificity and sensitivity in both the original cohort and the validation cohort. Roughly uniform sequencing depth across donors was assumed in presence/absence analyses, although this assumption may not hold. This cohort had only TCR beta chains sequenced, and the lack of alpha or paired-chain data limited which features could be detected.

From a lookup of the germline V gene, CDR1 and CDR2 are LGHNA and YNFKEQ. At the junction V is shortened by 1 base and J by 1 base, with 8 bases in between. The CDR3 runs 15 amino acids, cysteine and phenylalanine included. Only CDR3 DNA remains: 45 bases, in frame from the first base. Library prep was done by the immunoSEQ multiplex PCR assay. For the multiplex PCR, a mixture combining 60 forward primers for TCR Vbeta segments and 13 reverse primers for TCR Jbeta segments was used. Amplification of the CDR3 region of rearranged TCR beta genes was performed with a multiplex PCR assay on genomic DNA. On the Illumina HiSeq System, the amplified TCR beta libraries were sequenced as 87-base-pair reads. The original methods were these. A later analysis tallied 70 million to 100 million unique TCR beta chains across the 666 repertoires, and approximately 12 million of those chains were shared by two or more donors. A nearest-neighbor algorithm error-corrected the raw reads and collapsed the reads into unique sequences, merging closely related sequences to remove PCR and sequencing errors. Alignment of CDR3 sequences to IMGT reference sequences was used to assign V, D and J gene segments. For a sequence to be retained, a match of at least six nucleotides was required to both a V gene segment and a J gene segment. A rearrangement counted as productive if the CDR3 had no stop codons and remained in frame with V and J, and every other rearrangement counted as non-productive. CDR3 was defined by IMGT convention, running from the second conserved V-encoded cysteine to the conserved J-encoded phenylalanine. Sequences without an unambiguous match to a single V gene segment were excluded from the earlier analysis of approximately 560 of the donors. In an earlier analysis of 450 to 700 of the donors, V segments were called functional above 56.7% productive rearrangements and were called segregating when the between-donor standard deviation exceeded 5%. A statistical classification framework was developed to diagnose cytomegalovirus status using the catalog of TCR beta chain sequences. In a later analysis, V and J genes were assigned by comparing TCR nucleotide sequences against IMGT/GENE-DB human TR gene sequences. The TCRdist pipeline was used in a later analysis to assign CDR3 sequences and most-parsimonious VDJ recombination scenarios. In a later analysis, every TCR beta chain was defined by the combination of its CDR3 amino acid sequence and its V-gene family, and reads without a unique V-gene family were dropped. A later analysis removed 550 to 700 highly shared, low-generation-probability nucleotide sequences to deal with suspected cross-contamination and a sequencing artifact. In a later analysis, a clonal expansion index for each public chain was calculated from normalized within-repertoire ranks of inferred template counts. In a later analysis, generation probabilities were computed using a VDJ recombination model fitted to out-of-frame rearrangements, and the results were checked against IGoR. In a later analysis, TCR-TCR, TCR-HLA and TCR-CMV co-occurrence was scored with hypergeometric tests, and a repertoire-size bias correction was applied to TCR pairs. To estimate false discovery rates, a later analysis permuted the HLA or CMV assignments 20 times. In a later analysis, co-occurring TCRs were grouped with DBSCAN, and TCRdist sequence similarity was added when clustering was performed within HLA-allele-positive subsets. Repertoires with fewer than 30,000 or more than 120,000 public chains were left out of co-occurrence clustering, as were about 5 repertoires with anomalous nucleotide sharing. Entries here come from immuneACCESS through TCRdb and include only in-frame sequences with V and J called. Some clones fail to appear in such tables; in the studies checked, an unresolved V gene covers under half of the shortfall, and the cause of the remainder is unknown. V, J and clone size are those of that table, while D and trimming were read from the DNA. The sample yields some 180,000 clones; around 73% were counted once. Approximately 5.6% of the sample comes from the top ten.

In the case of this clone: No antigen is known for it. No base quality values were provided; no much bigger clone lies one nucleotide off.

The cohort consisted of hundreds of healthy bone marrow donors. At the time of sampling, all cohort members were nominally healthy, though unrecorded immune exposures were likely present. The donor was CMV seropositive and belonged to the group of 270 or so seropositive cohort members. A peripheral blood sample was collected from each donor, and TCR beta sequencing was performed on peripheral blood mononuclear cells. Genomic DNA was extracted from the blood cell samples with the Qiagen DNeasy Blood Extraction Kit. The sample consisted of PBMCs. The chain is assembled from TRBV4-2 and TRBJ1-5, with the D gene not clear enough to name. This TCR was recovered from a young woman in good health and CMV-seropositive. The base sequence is TGTGCCAGCAGCCAAGTTCTAGGAAGCAATCAGCCCCAGCATTTT. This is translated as CASSQVLGSNQPQHF.